Here is one T cell receptor beta chain with its context. No antigen is known for it. The sample holds no much larger clone one base away, and base qualities are not on file. The data derive from a study of CD8 T cells in Susac syndrome (dated by TCRdb to 2018 to 2020). For the study in its entirety: Whether CD8+ T cell activation and differentiation in Susac syndrome was antigen driven was tested using repertoire sequencing. Paper-wide results and their limitations: The study acknowledged that relatively few individuals were included in the TCR sequencing and HLA analysis.

Peripheral blood CD8+ and CD4+ T cells from healthy donors, Susac syndrome patients and multiple sclerosis patients were profiled by high-throughput TCR beta sequencing. Treatment-naive patients with stable or active relapsing-remitting disease fulfilling revised McDonald criteria were used as multiple sclerosis controls. CD8+ TEMRA cells were enriched by FACS, while bulk CD8+ and CD4+ T cells were purified by magnetic negative isolation. Blood was drawn into EDTA tubes, processed within 24 hours, and PBMCs were isolated by density gradient centrifugation. PBMCs intended for TCR sequencing were cryopreserved in liquid nitrogen and were subsequently thawed in a 37 degrees C water bath. Purity of sorted or isolated CD4+, CD8+ and CD8+ TEMRA cells was at least 90%. The CDR3 has 16 amino acids, counting the end cysteine and phenylalanine. Only the CDR3 portion is preserved as DNA: 48 bases, with reading frame beginning at the first base. CDR1 and CDR2 were assigned from the germline V gene as SQVTM and ANQGSEA. V has 6 bases trimmed and J has 1 base trimmed; junction bases matching no gene number 14.

RNA was extracted with the RNeasy kit and roughly 0.5 to 1 ug was reverse transcribed using random hexamers. The immunoSEQ multiplex PCR assay, which covers 54 Vbeta and 13 Jbeta segments, was used to amplify TCR beta CDR3 regions. Bias from PCR amplification was corrected by using a synthetic template baseline for primer optimization and for computational correction. Under the source paper's analysis protocol: Only productive sequences were kept, with reads annotated to V, D and J genes according to IMGT and analyzed in immunoSEQ Analyzer. To calculate clonality, Shannon entropy was normalized by log2 of the number of productive unique sequences and then subtracted from one. Public and private clones were assessed among the 100 most prevalent clones of each patient and control. A clone was defined as Susac-specific if it was absent from the healthy and MS cohorts, from roughly 990 published viral clones and from other ImmuneACCESS disease sequences. The public reads were quality trimmed at Q25 with fastp and then assembled into clones with MiXCR by TCRdb, keeping productive beta chains. One record per CDR3 amino acid sequence lists the most common genes and DNA. It is TCRdb's table, rather than the study itself, that gives the V and J calls and clone size. The sample table contains hundreds of thousands of distinct CDR3 sequences; only one count was recorded for around 95% of them. Around 0.076% of the sample comes from the top ten.

The V and J segments used are TRBV29-1 and TRBJ1-2, with 7 bases in between that match TRBD1. The sequenced material came from CD4+ T cells from PBMCs. The receptor was isolated from a human donor with multiple sclerosis. The bases are TGCAGCGTCGACCGGACCAAGACAGGGTTTAACTATGGCTACACCTTC. Its amino acids are CSVDRTKTGFNYGYTF.